The entry below describes one T cell receptor (beta chain). What it recognizes is unknown. The authors ran a second PCR of 7 to 11 cycles using a sample-barcoded 5' primer and a J-beta primer mix. Each CDR3 protein is one row after TCRdb ran MiXCR on the 5' RACE reads. This repertoire shows about 840,000 distinct CDR3 sequences, about 29% found once; its top ten account for roughly a tenth. The sample belongs to a study of blood T cells in healthy people across ages. Whole-study findings and limits: It was the long-lived donors that had more naive CD4+ cells and higher diversity than aged donors. The unknown donor CMV status may have confounded expanded clonotype changes.

The CDR3 consists of 15 residues. V was clipped by 0 bases and J by 2 bases, with 11 bases between them. Germline V gene data show CDR1 as DFQATT and CDR2 as SNEGSKA (reference sequence). The same data also contributed to another study, on T cells of mothers and their children. That paper adds: A primer called M1S, used in the second PCR, added sample barcodes and 2-4 random nucleotides. Thymic selection molds TCR recombination products alike in related and unrelated pairs.

The sequence was collected from a woman aged 40 to 55 in good health. The sequencing sample was made of blood. This chain joins TRBV20-1 and TRBJ1-5, with no clear D. For the CDR3, the DNA is TGCAGTGCTAGAGAGCCCGACGGCGGCAATCAGCCCCAGCATTTT. This encodes CSAREPDGGNQPQHF.